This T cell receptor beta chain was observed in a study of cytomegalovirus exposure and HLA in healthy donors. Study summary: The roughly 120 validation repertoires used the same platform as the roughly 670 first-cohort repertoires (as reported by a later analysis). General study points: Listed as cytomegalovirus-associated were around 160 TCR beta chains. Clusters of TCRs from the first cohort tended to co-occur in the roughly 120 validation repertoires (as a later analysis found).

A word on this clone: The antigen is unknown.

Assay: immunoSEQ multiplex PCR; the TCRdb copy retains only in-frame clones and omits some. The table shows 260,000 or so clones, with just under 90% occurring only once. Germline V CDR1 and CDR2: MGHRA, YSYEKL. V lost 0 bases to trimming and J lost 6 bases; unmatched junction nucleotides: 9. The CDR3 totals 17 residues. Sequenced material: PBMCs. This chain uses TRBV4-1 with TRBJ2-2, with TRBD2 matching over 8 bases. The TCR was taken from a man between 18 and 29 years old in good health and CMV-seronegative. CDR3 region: CASSQETSGRFSGELFF. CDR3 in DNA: TGCGCCAGCAGCCAAGAGACCAGCGGGAGATTCTCCGGGGAGCTGTTTTTT.